Listed here are 6 T cell receptor beta chains from one sample, sequenced in a study of blood T cell repertoires in COVID-19. The repertoire was sequenced with immunoSEQ multiplex PCR; TCRdb's copy has only in-frame clones and lacks some. The sample yields roughly 210,000 clones, 87% seen once. Input material: PBMCs or T cells enriched from blood (not recorded which). These TCRs come from a man younger than 40 in a cohort exposed to, infected with or recovered from COVID-19 (not recorded which).

The chain couples TRBV5-1 to TRBJ2-7; D is uncertain. The V and J ends lost 5 bases and 3 bases respectively, with 15 bases between them. CDR1 and CDR2 from the germline V gene are SGHRS and YFSETQ. This CDR3 is 14 amino acids long. CDR3 loop: CASSFATAYYEQYF. CDR3 bases: TGCGCCAGCAGTTTTGCGACTGCCTACTACGAGCAGTACTTC. The entire variable domain, with the rest obtained from reference TRBV5-1 and TRBJ2-7, is as follows: KAGVTQTPRYLIKTRGQQVTLSCSPISGHRSVSWYQQTPGQGLQFLFEYFSETQRNKGNFPGRFSGRQFSNSRSEMNVSTLELGDSALYLCASSFATAYYEQYFGPGTRLTVT.

The gene calls are TRBV6-5 and TRBJ2-7; 7 bases agree with TRBD1. Germline CDR1 is MNHEY and CDR2 is SVGAGI. The CDR3 is made up of 15 amino acids. V trimming: 8 bases; J trimming: 1 base; junction bases outside the gene matches: 11. The CDR3 DNA follows: TGTGCCAGCGATTTGTGGGCAGGGGGTTCCTACGAGCAGTACTTC. Protein: CASDLWAGGSYEQYF.

The gene calls are TRBV4-2 and TRBJ1-1; D uncertain. Trimming took 8 bases from V and 0 from J, leaving 10 bases between them. This CDR3 is built from 13 residues. Per germline, CDR1 LGHNA and CDR2 YNFKEQ. The CDR3 protein is CASGKSVNTEAFF. CDR3 bases: TGTGCCAGCGGTAAGAGTGTGAACACTGAAGCTTTCTTT.

This rearrangement joins TRBV6-2 or TRBV6-3 to TRBJ1-5; D is possibly TRBD1 (5 bases). The CDR3 covers 16 residues. CDR1 is MNHEY, CDR2 SVGEGT, per germline. The V end lost 3 bases, the J end lost 3 bases, and 15 bases lay between the germline ends. In DNA form, the CDR3 reads TGTGCCAGCAGTTATATTGACAGTCTGTACAATCAGCCCCAGCATTTT. This gives the protein CASSYIDSLYNQPQHF.

This clone has a single count. The V call is TRBV28, the J call TRBJ1-1; TRBD1 is a possible D gene (6 bases). The germline V and J ends were trimmed by 8 bases and 0 bases, with 10 bases remaining between them. The germline gives CDR1 MDHEN, CDR2 SYDVKM. This CDR3 is built from 13 residues. The CDR3 region is CASQTGLNTEAFF. The CDR3 DNA reads TGTGCCAGCCAGACAGGCCTGAACACTGAAGCTTTCTTT.

The chain combines TRBV20-1 with TRBJ1-5; no clear D. CDR1 is DFQATT, CDR2 SNEGSKA, per germline (reference sequence). CDR3 length equals 13 residues. V was cut by 3 bases and J by 0 bases, with 6 bases left in between. The CDR3 is CSASRDSNQPQHF. The CDR3, as DNA: TGCAGTGCTAGTCGGGATAGCAATCAGCCCCAGCATTTT.